This T cell receptor beta chain was recovered during a study of blood T cell repertoires in COVID-19. Study at large: Samples came from the United States, Italy and Spain, spanning acute and convalescent COVID-19. T cells, B-cell-depleted T cells, or PBMCs provided the cDNA or gDNA that served as material.

The CDR3 is 15 amino acids. V trimming: 2 bases; J trimming: 6 bases; junction bases outside the gene matches: 7. In germline, CDR1 is WSHSY, CDR2 SAAADI. Sequencing used immunoSEQ multiplex PCR; TCRdb keeps in-frame clones, though not all of them. The sample lists about 210,000 clones; approximately 89% were seen once. The TCR originated in a woman in her 40s with acute COVID-19. The genes are TRBV10-2 and TRBJ2-3; 8 bases map to TRBD2. What was sequenced was PBMCs or T cells enriched from blood (not recorded which). The chain's CDR3 is CASSEASGSGDTQYF. The CDR3 coding sequence is TGCGCCAGCAGTGAGGCTAGCGGGTCGGGGGATACGCAGTATTTT.